These T cell receptor beta chains were read from a single sample in a study of shared clonotypes between healthy human individuals. Profiled with immunoSEQ multiplex PCR; TCRdb holds only in-frame clones, not every one. The profile shows roughly 2.4 million clones, about 94% of them singletons. Sequencing used naive CD4+ T cells sorted from blood. The receptors shown here come from a man between 18 and 35 years old in good health. The CDR3 runs from the conserved cysteine through the conserved F or W. A D gene is named only where the DNA matches it firmly. A clone size is listed for some rows: how often the clone was seen (once, few, many), or a class if it is expanded.

j_gene | v_gene | d_gene | abundance | CDR3nt | CDR3aa
TRBJ2-3 | TRBV7-2 | NA | NA | TGTGCCAGCAGCTTGGATGCGGAACGCACAGATACGCAGTATTTT | CASSLDAERTDTQYF
TRBJ2-1 | TRBV4-1 | TRBD2 | NA | TGCGCCAGCAGCCAAGCTATTGTCTCGGGAGGGTCCAATGAGCAGTTCTTC | CASSQAIVSGGSNEQFF
TRBJ2-2 | TRBV2 | TRBD2 | NA | TGTGCCAGCAGAGCGGGGGAGAACACCGGGGAGCTGTTTTTT | CASRAGENTGELFF
TRBJ2-1 | TRBV5-1 | NA | once | TGCGCCAGCAGCTTCCAGGGTTCCTACAATGAGCAGTTCTTC | CASSFQGSYNEQFF
TRBJ2-2 | TRBV5-6 | NA | NA | TGTGCCAGCAGCTTGTGGACCGGGACCGGGGAGCTGTTTTTT | CASSLWTGTGELFF
TRBJ2-7 | TRBV19 | NA | NA | TGTGCCAGTAGTATAGAACAGGGAAGCTCCTACGAGCAGTACTTC | CASSIEQGSSYEQYF
TRBJ2-3 | TRBV28 | TRBD2 | NA | TGTGCCAGCAGCCTCGTCCCGGGGGGACCAGATACGCAGTATTTT | CASSLVPGGPDTQYF
TRBJ2-5 | TRBV7-9 | NA | NA | TGTGCCAGCAGCTTAGATGTCGGGAAAGAGACCCAGTACTTC | CASSLDVGKETQYF
TRBJ1-2 | TRBV5-1 | NA | once | TGCGCCAGCAGCTTGGTAGGGAGGACGGCTAACTATGGCTACACCTTC | CASSLVGRTANYGYTF
TRBJ2-3 | TRBV25-1 | TRBD2 | NA | TGTGCCAGCAGTGGTACCTGGGAACTAGCGGGAGCAGATACGCAGTATTTT | CASSGTWELAGADTQYF
TRBJ2-3 | TRBV18 | NA | NA | TGTGCCAGCTCACCTTACAGGGATACGCAGTATTTT | CASSPYRDTQYF
TRBJ2-3 | TRBV5-4 | TRBD2 | NA | TGTGCCAGCAGCTTACGGGGGGTTCGGCCAGATACGCAGTATTTT | CASSLRGVRPDTQYF
TRBJ2-5 | TRBV5-4 | TRBD2 | NA | TGTGCCAGCAGCTCCGCTTCTAGCGGGTCGCAAGAGACCCAGTACTTC | CASSSASSGSQETQYF
TRBJ2-2 | TRBV5-1 | NA | NA | TGCGCCAGCAGCTTGATGGGAGTAGGGGGCACCGGGGAGCTGTTTTTT | CASSLMGVGGTGELFF
TRBJ1-4 | TRBV19 | TRBD1 | NA | TGTGCCAGTAGCCGGACAGGGTCTAATGAAAAACTGTTTTTT | CASSRTGSNEKLFF
TRBJ1-2 | TRBV6-5 | NA | once | TGTGCCAGCAGTTACTCGCGGGGCGCCAGCTATGGCTACACCTTC | CASSYSRGASYGYTF
TRBJ1-2 | TRBV13 | TRBD1 | NA | TGTGCCAGCAGCCCAGGACAGGCAACTCGGGGCTATGGCTACACCTTC | CASSPGQATRGYGYTF
TRBJ2-5 | TRBV10-3 | TRBD1 | NA | TGTGCCTCCGGACAGGGAGAAGAGACCCAGTACTTC | CASGQGEETQYF
TRBJ2-7 | TRBV14 | NA | NA | TGTGCCAGCAGCCGGATGGCTGCGACCGAGCAGTACTTC | CASSRMAATEQYF
TRBJ1-3 | TRBV23-1 | TRBD1 | NA | TGCGCCAGCACAATGGACAGGACTGGAAACACCATATATTTT | CASTMDRTGNTIYF
TRBJ1-2 | TRBV30 | NA | NA | TGTGCCTGGCGTATCAGGGGTGGCTACACCTTC | CAWRIRGGYTF
TRBJ2-7 | TRBV11-2 | NA | NA | TGTGCCAGCAGCTTATTTAGCTATACCTACGAGCAGTACTTC | CASSLFSYTYEQYF
TRBJ1-6 | TRBV10-3 | NA | NA | TGTGCCATCAGTCAGCGGGATAATTCACCCCTCCACTTT | CAISQRDNSPLHF
TRBJ2-2 | TRBV30 | NA | NA | TGTGCCTGGAGTATGGGACCCGGGGAGCTGTTTTTT | CAWSMGPGELFF
TRBJ2-3 | TRBV4-3 | NA | NA | TGCGCCAGCAGCCAATCCATCCGACTGGGGACTGGCACAGATACGCAGTATTTT | CASSQSIRLGTGTDTQYF
TRBJ2-7 | TRBV9 | NA | NA | TGTGCCAGCAGCGCCGACCCTTGGGACACCACGAACGAGCAGTACTTC | CASSADPWDTTNEQYF
TRBJ2-2 | TRBV28 | TRBD2 | NA | TGTGCCAGCCGGACTAGCGGAATCACCGGGGAGCTGTTTTTT | CASRTSGITGELFF
TRBJ1-6 | TRBV2 | TRBD1 | NA | TGTGCCAGCAGATCGACAGGGGGCTCACCCCTCCACTTT | CASRSTGGSPLHF
TRBJ2-3 | TRBV5-1 | TRBD2 | NA | TGCGCCAGCAGCTTGGCCAACTGGGAGGGCCTGAGGGATACGCAGTATTTT | CASSLANWEGLRDTQYF
TRBJ1-1 | TRBV19 | TRBD1 | NA | TGTGCCAGTACCGACACGGACAGGGTGAGAACTGAAGCTTTCTTT | CASTDTDRVRTEAFF
TRBJ2-7 | TRBV5-5 | TRBD1 | NA | TGTGCCAGCAGCCTAACAGGGGGGCCACCCAGCTACGAGCAGTACTTC | CASSLTGGPPSYEQYF
TRBJ1-1 | TRBV7-6 | NA | NA | TGTGCCAGCAGCTTATTTGAGGGGGTTGACACTGAAGCTTTCTTT | CASSLFEGVDTEAFF
TRBJ1-1 | TRBV28 | NA | NA | TGTGCCAGCTGGAGGGCGTTGAACACTGAAGCTTTCTTT | CASWRALNTEAFF
TRBJ2-3 | TRBV4-1 | TRBD2 | NA | TGCGCCAGCAGCCCTACTAGCGGCACAGATACGCAGTATTTT | CASSPTSGTDTQYF
TRBJ2-1 | TRBV10-3 | TRBD1 | NA | TGTGCCATCAGTCAGGGGGCCGTGATGACGGAGCAGTTCTTC | CAISQGAVMTEQFF
TRBJ2-6 | TRBV7-2 | NA | NA | TGTGCCAGCAGCGGCCGGGGTCGACAGGGGGCCAACGTCCTGACTTTC | CASSGRGRQGANVLTF
TRBJ1-2 | TRBV9 | TRBD1 | NA | TGTGCCAGCAGCGTAGAACCAGGGGGCCCTTCTGGCTACACCTTC | CASSVEPGGPSGYTF
TRBJ2-7 | TRBV5-4 | NA | NA | TGTGCCAGCAGCCTGGTCAGGCAGGGCAACGAGCAGTACTTC | CASSLVRQGNEQYF
TRBJ2-7 | TRBV27 | TRBD2 | NA | TGTGCCAGCAGTCGGACTAGCGGGGGTTACTACGAGCAGTACTTC | CASSRTSGGYYEQYF
TRBJ1-6 | TRBV9 | NA | NA | TGTGCCAGCAGCGGAGAACCTACCAGTTGGTCACCCCTCCACTTT | CASSGEPTSWSPLHF
TRBJ1-4 | TRBV4-1 | NA | NA | TGCGCCAGCAGCCAAGGATCAGTAACTAATGAAAAACTGTTTTTT | CASSQGSVTNEKLFF
TRBJ2-5 | TRBV10-1 | NA | NA | TGCGCCAGCAGTTTCCCCCCAGGTGTTTTCCTTAGGACCCAGTACTTC | CASSFPPGVFLRTQYF
TRBJ1-1 | TRBV4-2 | TRBD1 | NA | TGTGCCAGCAGCGGGTTAAGAGTTCGTACAGGGGATAGAAACACTGAAGCTTTCTTT | CASSGLRVRTGDRNTEAFF
TRBJ1-2 | TRBV30 | NA | NA | TGTGCCTGGATAGCGGGTATCAGCTATGGCTACACCTTC | CAWIAGISYGYTF
TRBJ2-5 | TRBV19 | NA | NA | TGTGCCAGTAGTATAGAAGGGACCAAGTACCAAGAGACCCAGTACTTC | CASSIEGTKYQETQYF
TRBJ2-7 | TRBV18 | TRBD1 | NA | TGTGCCAGCTCACCACCGGGACAGGGTCTCTACGAGCAGTACTTC | CASSPPGQGLYEQYF
TRBJ2-5 | TRBV11-3 | TRBD1 | NA | TGTGCCAGCAGCGCGGGACAGGGGGCGCGAGAGACCCAGTACTTC | CASSAGQGARETQYF
TRBJ2-1 | TRBV10-3 | TRBD1 | NA | TGTGCCATCAGCCGACAGGGATCTTACAATGAGCAGTTCTTC | CAISRQGSYNEQFF
TRBJ2-2 | TRBV29-1 | NA | NA | TGCAGCGCGGAATACACCGGGGAGCTGTTTTTT | CSAEYTGELFF
TRBJ2-1 | TRBV18 | TRBD1 | NA | TGTGCCAGCTCAACCGGGACAGGTGAGGGTGAGCAGTTCTTC | CASSTGTGEGEQFF
TRBJ1-4 | TRBV7-9 | NA | NA | TGTGCCACCCAAAGGGATGAAAAACTGTTTTTT | CATQRDEKLFF
TRBJ1-1 | TRBV30 | NA | NA | TGTGCCTGGAGTGTACAGTTGAACACTGAAGCTTTCTTT | CAWSVQLNTEAFF